Following are 15 T cell receptor beta chains from one sample sequenced in a study of cytomegalovirus exposure and HLA in healthy donors. A multiplex PCR was run with 60 Vbeta primers and 13 Jbeta primers. The protocol was immunoSEQ multiplex PCR, while the TCRdb copy is restricted to in-frame clones and leaves out a portion. The table has roughly 200,000 clones, 75% to 80% seen once; the top ten hold 13% to 15%. What was sequenced was PBMCs. These receptors were collected from a woman aged 30 to 39 in good health and CMV-seropositive.

The gene calls are TRBV2 and TRBJ2-5, with D maybe TRBD2 (5 bases). Germline values: CDR1 SNHLY, CDR2 FYNNEI. V gave up 3 bases and J gave up 4 bases, with 12 bases separating them. CDR3 size: 14 residues. The CDR3 spells CASSDSGFRETQYF. DNA of the CDR3: TGTGCCAGCAGTGATTCGGGGTTTCGAGAGACCCAGTACTTC.

The genes are TRBV5-8 and TRBJ2-6; possible D gene TRBD1, 6 bases. V lost 2 bases and J 4 bases, leaving 16 bases between the germline ends. Germline V gene sequence: CDR1 SGHTS, CDR2 YDEGEE. The length of the CDR3 is 17 residues. The CDR3 region is CASSFSGAGSGANVLTF. Here the CDR3 DNA reads TGTGCCAGCAGCTTCTCAGGGGCCGGGTCCGGGGCCAACGTCCTGACTTTC.

There are a few counts of this clone. The CDR3 coding sequence is TGTGCCAGCAGTCCCAGGGGACACACAGATACGCAGTATTTT. Protein product: CASSPRGHTDTQYF. The chain recombines TRBV28 with TRBJ2-3; D is perhaps TRBD1 (6 bases). The CDR3 is made up of 14 amino acids. Trimming took off 5 bases at V and 2 bases at J, with 11 bases between the two ends. Germline V gene lookup returns CDR1 MDHEN and CDR2 SYDVKM. Full variable domain (outside the CDR3, taken from reference TRBV28 and TRBJ2-3): DVKVTQSSRYLVKRTGEKVFLECVQDMDHENMFWYRQDPGLGLRLIYFSYDVKMKEKGDIPEGYSVSREKKERFSLILESASTNQTSMYLCASSPRGHTDTQYFGPGTRLTVL.

The rearrangement links TRBV11-2 to TRBJ2-7; 8 bases are shared with TRBD1. This CDR3 spans 14 amino acids. V was clipped by 0 bases and J by 7 bases; unmatched bases: 5. From germline, CDR1 is SGHAT and CDR2 FQNNGV. CDR3 sequence reads: CASSLEPRGQEQYF. DNA for the CDR3: TGTGCCAGCAGCTTAGAACCCAGGGGGCAGGAGCAGTACTTC.

The CDR3 DNA reads TGTGCCAGCAGTTTATCGACTGGGGGCGGGACTGAAGCTTTCTTT. It is translated as CASSLSTGGGTEAFF. The rearrangement uses TRBV27 and TRBJ1-1, with TRBD1 as a possible D gene (6 bases). CDR3 length: 15 amino acids. V dropped 0 bases and J dropped 5 bases, with 13 bases sitting between them. Per germline, CDR1 MNHEY and CDR2 SMNVEV (reference sequence).

CDR3 in DNA: TGTGCCTGGAGTGTACTTGATGTAGAGACCCAGTACTTC. Protein product: CAWSVLDVETQYF. The gene calls are TRBV30 and TRBJ2-5; no clear D gene. V lost 0 bases and J 4 bases, leaving 9 bases between the germline ends. The CDR3 has 13 amino acids. CDR1 and CDR2 from the germline V gene are GTSNPN and SVGIG (reference sequence).

The CDR3 DNA reads as TGTGCCAGCAGTTCGACACGTTGGAATTCACCCCTCCACTTT. Translation gives CASSSTRWNSPLHF. The chain joins TRBV27 to TRBJ1-6; D is unresolved. V lost 4 bases and J lost 7, with 11 bases in between. The germline V gene encodes CDR1 MNHEY and CDR2 SMNVEV (reference sequence). The CDR3 is 14 residues long.

The chain uses TRBV23-1 and TRBJ1-5; no reliable D call. TRBV23-1 is filed as an ORF, its function uncertain. CDR3 size: 15 residues. The V and J ends lost 1 base and 1 base respectively, with 8 bases between them. CDR3 amino acids: CASSQFGESNQPQHF. CDR3 nucleotide sequence: TGCGCCAGCAGTCAATTTGGGGAGAGCAATCAGCCCCAGCATTTT.

This clone was seen a single time. The V gene is TRBV9, the J gene TRBJ2-2, with a tentative D call TRBD2 (5 bases). Germline loops: CDR1 SGDLS, CDR2 YYNGEE. This CDR3 has 15 amino acids. Trimming left V 2 bases short and J 7 bases short, with 15 bases between. CDR3: CASSVEGGPGGELFF. As DNA, the CDR3 is TGTGCCAGCAGCGTCGAAGGAGGCCCCGGCGGGGAGCTGTTTTTT.

A word on this clone: The junction departs from the called germline gene at one end, perhaps through a read error. This chain links TRBV7-7 with TRBJ2-3, with TRBD2 matching over 7 bases. The CDR3 spans 15 residues. From germline, CDR1 is SSHAT and CDR2 FNYEAQ (reference sequence). Here the CDR3 reads CASSLSGFSTDTQYF. CDR3 coding DNA: TGTGCTAGCAGCCTTAGCGGGTTTAGCACAGATACGCAGTATTTT.

This rearrangement joins TRBV29-1 to TRBJ2-7; TRBD1 matches at 12 bases. Germline-derived CDR1 and CDR2 are SQVTM and ANQGSEA. V shed 2 bases, J shed 5 bases, and the junction held 4 bases outside the gene matches. This CDR3 spans 14 amino acids. The CDR3 sequence: CSVEPGQGANEQYF. CDR3 DNA sequence: TGCAGCGTTGAACCGGGACAGGGGGCGAACGAGCAGTACTTC.

This clone was detected once. The DNA for the CDR3 is TGTGCTAGTGTCTACTCACCAGGCCTTAACACAGATACGCAGTATTTT. It specifies CASVYSPGLNTDTQYF. The chain links TRBV12-5 to TRBJ2-3; the D is unclear. This CDR3 spans 16 amino acids. The ends were cut back, 7 bases at V and 2 bases at J, with 19 bases in the middle. Germline-derived CDR1 and CDR2 are LGHNT and FRNRAP.

The V and J genes are TRBV5-1 and TRBJ2-7; D gene ambiguous. Trimming shortened V by 0 bases and J by 2 bases, and 6 bases separated the two germline ends. Germline CDR1 SGHRS, CDR2 YFSETQ. The CDR3 is 13 amino acids. The CDR3 sequence: CASSLALTYEQYF. DNA of the CDR3: TGCGCCAGCAGCTTGGCCCTAACCTACGAGCAGTACTTC.

This chain joins TRBV7-2 and TRBJ1-1; 7 bases match TRBD1. Germline-derived CDR1 and CDR2 are SGHTA and FQGNSA. After removal of 3 bases from V and 3 bases from J, the junction contained 4 bases not matched to a gene. This CDR3 comprises 14 residues. The DNA of the CDR3 is TGTGCCAGCAGCTTTACAGGGGAGGACACTGAAGCTTTCTTT. Translation: CASSFTGEDTEAFF.

The chain combines TRBV5-1 with TRBJ2-1; 11 positions agree with TRBD2. This CDR3 has 16 residues. With 4 bases clipped from V and 8 bases from J, the junction kept 11 bases outside the gene matches. Germline V lookup: CDR1 SGHRS, CDR2 YFSETQ. The CDR3 DNA is TGCGCCAGCAGCAGCTCACTGGGACTAGCGGCGGATGAGCAGTTCTTC. Translating it yields CASSSSLGLAADEQFF.